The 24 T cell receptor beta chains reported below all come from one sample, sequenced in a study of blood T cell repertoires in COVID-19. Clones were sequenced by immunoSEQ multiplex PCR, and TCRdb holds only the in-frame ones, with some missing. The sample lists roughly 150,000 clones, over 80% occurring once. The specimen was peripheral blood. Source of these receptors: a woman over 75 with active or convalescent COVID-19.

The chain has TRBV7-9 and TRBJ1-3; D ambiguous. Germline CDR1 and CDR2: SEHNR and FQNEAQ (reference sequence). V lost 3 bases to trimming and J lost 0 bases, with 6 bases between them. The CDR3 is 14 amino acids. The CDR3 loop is CASSLGSSGNTIYF. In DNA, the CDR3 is TGTGCCAGCAGCTTGGGGAGCTCTGGAAACACCATATATTTT.

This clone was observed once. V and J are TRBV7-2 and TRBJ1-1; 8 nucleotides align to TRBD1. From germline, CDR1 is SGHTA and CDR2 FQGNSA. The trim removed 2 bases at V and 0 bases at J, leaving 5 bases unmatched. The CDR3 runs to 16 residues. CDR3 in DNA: TGTGCCAGCAGCTTACAGGGGGCGGGGATGAACACTGAAGCTTTCTTT. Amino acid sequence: CASSLQGAGMNTEAFF.

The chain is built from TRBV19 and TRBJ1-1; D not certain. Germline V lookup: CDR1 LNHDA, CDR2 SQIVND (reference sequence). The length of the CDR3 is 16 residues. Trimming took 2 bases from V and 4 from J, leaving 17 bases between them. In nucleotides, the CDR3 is TGTGCCAGTAGTATACAGGCGGGTGCGGGGAGCACTGAAGCTTTCTTT. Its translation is CASSIQAGAGSTEAFF.

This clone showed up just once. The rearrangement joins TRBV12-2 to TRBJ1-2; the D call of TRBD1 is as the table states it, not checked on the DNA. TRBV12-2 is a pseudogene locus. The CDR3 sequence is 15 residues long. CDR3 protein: CASRFSRPGCYGYTF. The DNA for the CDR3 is TGTGCAAGTCGCTTTAGTAGGCCAGGGTGTTATGGCTACACCTTC.

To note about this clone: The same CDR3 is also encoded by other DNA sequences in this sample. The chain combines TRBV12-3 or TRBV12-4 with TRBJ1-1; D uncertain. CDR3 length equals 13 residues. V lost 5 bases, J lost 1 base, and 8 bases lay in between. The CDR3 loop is CASSKTANTEAFF. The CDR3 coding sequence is TGTGCCAGCAGTAAAACAGCGAACACTGAAGCTTTCTTT.

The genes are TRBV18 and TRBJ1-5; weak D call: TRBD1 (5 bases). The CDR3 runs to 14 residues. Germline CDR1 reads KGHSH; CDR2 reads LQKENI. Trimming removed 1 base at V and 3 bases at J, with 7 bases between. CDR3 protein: CASSPQGSNQPQHF. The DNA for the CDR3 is TGTGCCAGCTCACCACAGGGGTCCAATCAGCCCCAGCATTTT.

CDR3 DNA: TGCGCCAGCAGCCAAGAGGGAGGTTCGGGAATCCAGGACGAGCAGTACTTC. It specifies CASSQEGGSGIQDEQYF. This chain links TRBV4-3 with TRBJ2-7, with TRBD2 as a possible D gene (6 bases). The CDR3 runs to 17 residues. The germline gives CDR1 LGHNA, CDR2 YSLEER. The V end was cut by 0 bases, the J end by 5 bases, with 20 bases between.

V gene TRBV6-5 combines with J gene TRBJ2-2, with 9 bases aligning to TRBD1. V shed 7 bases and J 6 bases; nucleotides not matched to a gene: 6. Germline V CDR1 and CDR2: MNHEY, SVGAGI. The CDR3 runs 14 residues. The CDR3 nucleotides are TGTGCCAGCAAACAACAGGGGGCCCCCGGGGAGCTGTTTTTT. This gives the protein CASKQQGAPGELFF.

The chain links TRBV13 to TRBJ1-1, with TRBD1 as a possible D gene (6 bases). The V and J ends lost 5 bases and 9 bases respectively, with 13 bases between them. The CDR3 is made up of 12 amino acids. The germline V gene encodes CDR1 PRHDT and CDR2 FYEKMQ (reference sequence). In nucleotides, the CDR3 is TGTGCCAGCAGCCAAAAAGGGACAAAAGCTTTCTTT. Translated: CASSQKGTKAFF.

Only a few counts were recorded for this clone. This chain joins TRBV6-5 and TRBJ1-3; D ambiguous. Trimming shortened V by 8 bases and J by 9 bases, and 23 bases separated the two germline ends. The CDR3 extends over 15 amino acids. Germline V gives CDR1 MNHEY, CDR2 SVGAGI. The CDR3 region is CASCFVREEGSTIYF. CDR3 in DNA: TGTGCCAGCTGTTTTGTCCGGGAAGAAGGGAGCACCATATATTTT.

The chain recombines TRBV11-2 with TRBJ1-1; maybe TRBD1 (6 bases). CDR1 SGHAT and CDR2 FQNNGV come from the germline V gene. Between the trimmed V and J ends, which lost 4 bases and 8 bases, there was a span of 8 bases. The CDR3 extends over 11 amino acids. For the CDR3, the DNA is TGTGCCAGCAGCTCCAGGGGAGAAGCTTTCTTT. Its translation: CASSSRGEAFF.

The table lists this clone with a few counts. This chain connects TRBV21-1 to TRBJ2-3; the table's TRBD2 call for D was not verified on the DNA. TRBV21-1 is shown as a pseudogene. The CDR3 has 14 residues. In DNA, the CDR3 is TGTGCCAGCAGCACTAGCGGGGACACAGATACGCAGTATTTT. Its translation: CASSTSGDTDTQYF.

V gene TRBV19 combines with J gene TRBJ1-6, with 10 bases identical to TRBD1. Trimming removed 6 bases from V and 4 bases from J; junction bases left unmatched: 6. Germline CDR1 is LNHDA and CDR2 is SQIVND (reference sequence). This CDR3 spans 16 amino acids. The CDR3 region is CASRLGQGRYNSPLHF. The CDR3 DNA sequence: TGTGCCAGTAGGTTGGGACAGGGGAGGTATAATTCACCCCTCCACTTT.

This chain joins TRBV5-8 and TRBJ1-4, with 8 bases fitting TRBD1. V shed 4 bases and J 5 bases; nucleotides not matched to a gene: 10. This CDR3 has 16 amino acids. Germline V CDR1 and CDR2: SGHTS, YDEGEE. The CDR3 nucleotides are TGTGCCAGCAGCGCAACCGGGACAGGCGGAAATGAAAAACTGTTTTTT. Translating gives CASSATGTGGNEKLFF.

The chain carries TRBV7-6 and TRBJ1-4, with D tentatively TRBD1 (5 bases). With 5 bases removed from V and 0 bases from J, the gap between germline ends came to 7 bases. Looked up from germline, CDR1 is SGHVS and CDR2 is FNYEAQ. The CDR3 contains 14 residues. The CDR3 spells CASSQGATNEKLFF. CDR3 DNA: TGTGCCAGCAGCCAAGGGGCAACTAATGAAAAACTGTTTTTT.

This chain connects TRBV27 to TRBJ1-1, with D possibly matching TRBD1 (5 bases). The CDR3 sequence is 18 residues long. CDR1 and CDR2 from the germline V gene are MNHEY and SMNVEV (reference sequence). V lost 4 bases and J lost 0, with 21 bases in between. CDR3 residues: CASSSDPRRTSLNTEAFF. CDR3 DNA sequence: TGTGCCAGCAGTTCGGACCCCCGACGGACAAGCTTGAACACTGAAGCTTTCTTT.

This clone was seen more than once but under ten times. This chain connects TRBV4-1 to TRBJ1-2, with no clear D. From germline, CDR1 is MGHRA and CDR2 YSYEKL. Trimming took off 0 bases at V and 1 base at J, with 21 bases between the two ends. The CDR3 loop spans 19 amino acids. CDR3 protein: CASSQEVRGRVKDNYGYTF. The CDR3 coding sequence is TGCGCCAGCAGCCAAGAAGTTCGGGGAAGGGTGAAGGATAACTATGGCTACACCTTC.

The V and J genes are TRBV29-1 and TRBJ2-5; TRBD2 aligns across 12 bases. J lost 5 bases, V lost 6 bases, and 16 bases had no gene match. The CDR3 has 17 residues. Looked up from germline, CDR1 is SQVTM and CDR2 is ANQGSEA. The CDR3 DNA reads TGCAGCGTCCAGGAGGCAGCTAGCGGGGGGGCCGGGGAGACCCAGTACTTC. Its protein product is CSVQEAASGGAGETQYF.

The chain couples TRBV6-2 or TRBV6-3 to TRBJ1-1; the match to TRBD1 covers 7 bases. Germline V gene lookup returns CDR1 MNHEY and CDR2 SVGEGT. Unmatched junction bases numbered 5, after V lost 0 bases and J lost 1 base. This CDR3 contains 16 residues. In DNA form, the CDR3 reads TGTGCCAGCAGTTACTCCCCCGGGACAGCGAACACTGAAGCTTTCTTT. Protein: CASSYSPGTANTEAFF.

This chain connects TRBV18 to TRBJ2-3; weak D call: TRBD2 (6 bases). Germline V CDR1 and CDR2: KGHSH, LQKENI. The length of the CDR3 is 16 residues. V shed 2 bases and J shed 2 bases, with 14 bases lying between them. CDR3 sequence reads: CASSPFKGTPTDTQYF. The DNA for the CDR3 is TGTGCCAGCTCACCATTCAAGGGGACTCCCACAGATACGCAGTATTTT.

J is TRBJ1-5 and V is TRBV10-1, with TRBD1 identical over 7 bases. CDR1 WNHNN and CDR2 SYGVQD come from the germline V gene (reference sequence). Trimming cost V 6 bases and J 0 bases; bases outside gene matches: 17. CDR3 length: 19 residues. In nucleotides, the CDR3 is TGCGCCAGCAGCCTTCCGGACAGGTTTGGGTGTAATAGCAATCAGCCCCAGCATTTT. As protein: CASSLPDRFGCNSNQPQHF.

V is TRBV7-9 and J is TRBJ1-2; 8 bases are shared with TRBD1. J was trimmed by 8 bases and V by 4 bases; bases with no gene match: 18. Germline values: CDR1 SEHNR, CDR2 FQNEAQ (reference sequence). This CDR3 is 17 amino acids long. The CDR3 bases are TGTGCCAGCAGCTCCCAGCCCGGGACAGGAGGGGTTTGGGGCTACACCTTC. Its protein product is CASSSQPGTGGVWGYTF.

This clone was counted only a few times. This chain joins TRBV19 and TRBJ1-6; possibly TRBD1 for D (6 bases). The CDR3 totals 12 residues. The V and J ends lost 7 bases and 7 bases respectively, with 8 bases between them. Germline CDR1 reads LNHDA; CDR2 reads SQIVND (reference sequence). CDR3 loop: CASNQGNSPLHF. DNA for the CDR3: TGTGCCAGTAATCAGGGGAATTCACCCCTCCACTTT.

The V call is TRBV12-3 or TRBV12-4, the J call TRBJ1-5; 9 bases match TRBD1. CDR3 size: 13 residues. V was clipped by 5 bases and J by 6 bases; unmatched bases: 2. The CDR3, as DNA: TGTGCCAGCAGTGGGGACAGGGTTCAGCCCCAGCATTTT. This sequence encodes CASSGDRVQPQHF.